Following are 2 T cell receptor beta chains from one sample sequenced in a study of beta chain features in type 1 diabetes. Findings of the study overall: In every one of the four CD4+ subsets, TCRB CDR3s were moderately but significantly shorter in Type 1 diabetes patients.

The sequenced template was cDNA made from the entire isolated RNA. The method was immunoSEQ multiplex PCR; TCRdb's version includes in-frame clones alone and lacks a portion of them. The repertoire holds a few hundred thousand clones, with roughly 12% as singletons. These TCRs' antigens remain unknown. The sample was naive CD4+ T cells from blood. These receptors were obtained from a woman aged 18-30 years with type 1 diabetes.

The J gene is TRBJ1-2, the V gene TRBV27; no reliable D call. There are 14 residues in the CDR3. V dropped 0 bases and J dropped 2 bases, with 7 bases sitting between them. Germline V gene data show CDR1 as MNHEY and CDR2 as SMNVEV (reference sequence). DNA of the CDR3: TGTGCCAGCAGTTTATCTTGGAGCAACTATGGCTACACCTTC. Translating it yields CASSLSWSNYGYTF.

This chain connects TRBV5-4 to TRBJ1-2; D unresolved. V lost 0 bases, J lost 6 bases, and 15 bases lay in between. CDR1 SGHNT and CDR2 YYREEE come from the germline V gene (reference sequence). There are 15 residues in the CDR3. The CDR3 sequence is CASSLGTEPLDGYTF. In DNA form, the CDR3 reads TGTGCCAGCAGCTTGGGAACAGAACCCCTTGATGGCTACACCTTC.